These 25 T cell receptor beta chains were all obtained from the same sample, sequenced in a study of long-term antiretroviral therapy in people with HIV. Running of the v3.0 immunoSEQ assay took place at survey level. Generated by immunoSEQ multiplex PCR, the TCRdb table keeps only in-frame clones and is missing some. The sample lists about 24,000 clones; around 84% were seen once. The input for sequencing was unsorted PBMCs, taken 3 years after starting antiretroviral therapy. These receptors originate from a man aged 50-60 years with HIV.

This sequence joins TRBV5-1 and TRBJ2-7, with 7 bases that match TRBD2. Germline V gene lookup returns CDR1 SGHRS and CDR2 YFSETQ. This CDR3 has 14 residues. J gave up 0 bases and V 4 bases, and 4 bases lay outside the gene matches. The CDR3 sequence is CASSAWTSSYEQYF. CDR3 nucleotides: TGCGCCAGCAGCGCCTGGACTAGCTCCTACGAGCAGTACTTC.

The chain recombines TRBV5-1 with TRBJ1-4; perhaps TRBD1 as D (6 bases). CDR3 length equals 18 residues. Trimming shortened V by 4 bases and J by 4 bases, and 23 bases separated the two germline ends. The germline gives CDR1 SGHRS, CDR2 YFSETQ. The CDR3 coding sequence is TGCGCCAGCAGCCTGGTCGGGGGGCGAGGTACCGATAATGAAAAACTGTTTTTT. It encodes CASSLVGGRGTDNEKLFF.

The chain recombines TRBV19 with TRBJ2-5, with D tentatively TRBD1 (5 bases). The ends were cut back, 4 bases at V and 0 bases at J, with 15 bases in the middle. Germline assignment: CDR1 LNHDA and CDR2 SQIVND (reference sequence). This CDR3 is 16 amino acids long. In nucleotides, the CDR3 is TGTGCCAGTAGTAACGGACAACGAATGTACCAAGAGACCCAGTACTTC. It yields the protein CASSNGQRMYQETQYF.

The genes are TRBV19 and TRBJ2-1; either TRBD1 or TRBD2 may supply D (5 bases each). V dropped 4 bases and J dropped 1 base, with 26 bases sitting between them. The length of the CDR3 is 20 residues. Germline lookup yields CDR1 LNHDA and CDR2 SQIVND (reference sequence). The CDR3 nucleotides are TGTGCCAGTAGTACGCAACCGGGACCCTACATACGTTGGTCCTACAATGAGCAGTTCTTC. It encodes CASSTQPGPYIRWSYNEQFF.

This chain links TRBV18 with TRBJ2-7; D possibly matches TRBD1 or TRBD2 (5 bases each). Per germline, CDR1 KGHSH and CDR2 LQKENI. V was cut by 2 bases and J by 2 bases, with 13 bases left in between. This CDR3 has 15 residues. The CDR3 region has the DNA TGTGCCAGCTCACCATTTTCGGGGCCACCCTACGAGCAGTACTTC. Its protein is CASSPFSGPPYEQYF.

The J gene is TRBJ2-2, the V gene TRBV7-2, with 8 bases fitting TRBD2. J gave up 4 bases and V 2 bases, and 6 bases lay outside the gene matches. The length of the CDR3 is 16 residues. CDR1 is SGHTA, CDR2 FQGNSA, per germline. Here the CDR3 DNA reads TGTGCCAGCAGCTTATTTTCTAGCGGGTCCACCGGGGAGCTGTTTTTT. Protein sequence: CASSLFSSGSTGELFF.

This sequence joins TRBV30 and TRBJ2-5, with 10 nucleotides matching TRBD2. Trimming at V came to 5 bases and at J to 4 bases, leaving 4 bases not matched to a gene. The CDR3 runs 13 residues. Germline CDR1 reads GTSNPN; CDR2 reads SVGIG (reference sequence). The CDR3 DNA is TGTGCCTGGGGGCTAGCGGGAGCAGAGACCCAGTACTTC. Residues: CAWGLAGAETQYF.

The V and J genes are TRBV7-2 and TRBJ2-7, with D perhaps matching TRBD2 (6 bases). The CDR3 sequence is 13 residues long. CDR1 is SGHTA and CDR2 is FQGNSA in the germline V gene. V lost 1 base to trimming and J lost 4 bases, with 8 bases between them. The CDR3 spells CASSLVGGYEQYF. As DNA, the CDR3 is TGTGCCAGCAGCTTAGTAGGAGGGTACGAGCAGTACTTC.

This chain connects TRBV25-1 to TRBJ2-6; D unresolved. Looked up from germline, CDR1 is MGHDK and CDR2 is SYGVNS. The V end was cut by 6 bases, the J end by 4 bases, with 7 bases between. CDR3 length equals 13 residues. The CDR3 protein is CASSSWGANVLTF. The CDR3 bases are TGTGCCAGCAGCTCGTGGGGGGCCAACGTCCTGACTTTC.

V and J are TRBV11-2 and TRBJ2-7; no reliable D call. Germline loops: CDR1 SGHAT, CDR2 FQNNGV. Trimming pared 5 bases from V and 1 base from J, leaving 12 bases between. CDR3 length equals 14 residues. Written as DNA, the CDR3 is TGTGCCAGCAGCCCTTCGACATTTTCCTACGAGCAGTACTTC. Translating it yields CASSPSTFSYEQYF.

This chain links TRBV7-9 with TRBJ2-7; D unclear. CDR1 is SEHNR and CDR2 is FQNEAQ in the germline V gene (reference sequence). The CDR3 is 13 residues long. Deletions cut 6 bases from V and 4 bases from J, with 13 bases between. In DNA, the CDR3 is TGTGCCAGCAGTGCCGGGCTTGAATACGAGCAGTACTTC. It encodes CASSAGLEYEQYF.

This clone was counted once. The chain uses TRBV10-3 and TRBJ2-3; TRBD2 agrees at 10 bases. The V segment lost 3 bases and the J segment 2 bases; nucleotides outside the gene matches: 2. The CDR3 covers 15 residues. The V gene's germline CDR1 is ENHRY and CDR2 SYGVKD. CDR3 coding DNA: TGTGCCATCAGTGAAGCGGGGGGGATCACAGATACGCAGTATTTT. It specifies CAISEAGGITDTQYF.

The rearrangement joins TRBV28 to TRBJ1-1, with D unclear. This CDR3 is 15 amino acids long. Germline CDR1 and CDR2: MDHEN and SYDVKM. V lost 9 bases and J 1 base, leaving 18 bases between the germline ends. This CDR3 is CASTNNGRRNTEAFF. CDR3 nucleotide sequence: TGTGCCAGTACCAATAACGGGCGACGGAACACTGAAGCTTTCTTT.

This CDR3 is CASSLTGDPNQPQHF. The DNA for the CDR3 is TGTGCCAGCAGCCTGACAGGGGATCCCAATCAGCCCCAGCATTTT. The chain couples TRBV9 to TRBJ1-5, with TRBD1 identical over 8 bases. Germline CDR1 and CDR2: SGDLS and YYNGEE. Germline trimming cut 4 bases from V and 3 bases from J; bases unmatched to any gene: 6. The CDR3 runs to 15 residues.

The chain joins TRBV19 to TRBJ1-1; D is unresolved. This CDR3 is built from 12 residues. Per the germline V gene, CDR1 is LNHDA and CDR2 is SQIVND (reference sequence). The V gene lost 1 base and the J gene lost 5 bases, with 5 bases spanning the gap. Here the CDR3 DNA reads TGTGCCAGTAGTATAGTGGAAACTGAAGCTTTCTTT. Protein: CASSIVETEAFF.

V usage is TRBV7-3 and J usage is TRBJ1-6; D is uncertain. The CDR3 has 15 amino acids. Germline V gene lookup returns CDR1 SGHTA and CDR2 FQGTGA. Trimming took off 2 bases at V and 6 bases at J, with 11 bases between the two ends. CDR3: CASSLGQIRNSPLHF. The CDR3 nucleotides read TGTGCCAGCAGCTTAGGGCAGATCCGTAATTCACCCCTCCACTTT.

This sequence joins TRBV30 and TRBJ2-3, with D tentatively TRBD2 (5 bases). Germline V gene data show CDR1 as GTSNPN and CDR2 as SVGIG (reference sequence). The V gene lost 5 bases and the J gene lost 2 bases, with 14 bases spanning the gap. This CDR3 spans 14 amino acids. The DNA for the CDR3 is TGTGCCTGGGGGTCTAGCTTACACACAGATACGCAGTATTTT. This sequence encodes CAWGSSLHTDTQYF. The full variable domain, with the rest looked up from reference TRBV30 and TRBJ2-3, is SQTIHQWPATLVQPVGSPLSLECTVEGTSNPNLYWYRQAAGRGLQLLFYSVGIGQISSEVPQNLSASRPQDRQFILSSKKLLLSDSGFYLCAWGSSLHTDTQYFGPGTRLTVL.

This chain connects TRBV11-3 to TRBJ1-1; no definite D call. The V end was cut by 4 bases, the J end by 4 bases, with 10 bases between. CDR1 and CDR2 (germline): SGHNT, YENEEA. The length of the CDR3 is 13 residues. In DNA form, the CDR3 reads TGTGCCAGCAGCTGGTCGGGAGGCACTGAAGCTTTCTTT. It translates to CASSWSGGTEAFF.

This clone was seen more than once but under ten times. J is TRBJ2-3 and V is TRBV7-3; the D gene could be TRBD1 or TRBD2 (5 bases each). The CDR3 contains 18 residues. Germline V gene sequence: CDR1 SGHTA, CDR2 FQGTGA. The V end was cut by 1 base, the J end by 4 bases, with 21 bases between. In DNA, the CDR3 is TGTGCCAGCAGCTTAAGACCCGGGGCCCGTCATTTCCCAGATACGCAGTATTTT. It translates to CASSLRPGARHFPDTQYF.

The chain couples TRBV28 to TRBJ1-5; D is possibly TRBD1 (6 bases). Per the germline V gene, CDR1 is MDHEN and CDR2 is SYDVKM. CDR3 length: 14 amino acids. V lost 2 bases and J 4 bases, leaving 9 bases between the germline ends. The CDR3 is CASSLGQRNQPQHF. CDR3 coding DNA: TGTGCCAGCAGTTTAGGACAGAGAAATCAGCCCCAGCATTTT.

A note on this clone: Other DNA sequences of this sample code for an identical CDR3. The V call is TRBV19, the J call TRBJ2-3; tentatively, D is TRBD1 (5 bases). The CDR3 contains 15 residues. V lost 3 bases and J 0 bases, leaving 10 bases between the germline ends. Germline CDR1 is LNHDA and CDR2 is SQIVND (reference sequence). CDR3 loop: CASSIDRKSTDTQYF. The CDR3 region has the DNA TGTGCCAGTAGTATTGACAGAAAGAGCACAGATACGCAGTATTTT.

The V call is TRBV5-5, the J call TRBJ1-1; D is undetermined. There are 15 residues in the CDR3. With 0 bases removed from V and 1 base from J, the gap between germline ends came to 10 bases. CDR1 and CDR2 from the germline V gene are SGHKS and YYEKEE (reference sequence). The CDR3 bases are TGTGCCAGCAGCTTGGGGGGTGCAGGGAACACTGAAGCTTTCTTT. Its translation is CASSLGGAGNTEAFF.

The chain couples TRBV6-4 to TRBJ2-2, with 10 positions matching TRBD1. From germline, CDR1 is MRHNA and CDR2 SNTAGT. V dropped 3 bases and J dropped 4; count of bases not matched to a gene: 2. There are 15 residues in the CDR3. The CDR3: CASSEGQGSTGELFF. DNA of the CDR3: TGTGCCAGCAGTGAGGGACAGGGGAGCACCGGGGAGCTGTTTTTT.

CDR3: CASSLFPPRYNEQFF. As DNA, the CDR3 is TGTGCCAGCAGCTTATTTCCCCCCCGGTACAATGAGCAGTTCTTC. J is TRBJ2-1 and V is TRBV7-3; no clear D. V shed 2 bases and J shed 4 bases, with 12 bases lying between them. This CDR3 has 15 amino acids. From germline, CDR1 is SGHTA and CDR2 FQGTGA.

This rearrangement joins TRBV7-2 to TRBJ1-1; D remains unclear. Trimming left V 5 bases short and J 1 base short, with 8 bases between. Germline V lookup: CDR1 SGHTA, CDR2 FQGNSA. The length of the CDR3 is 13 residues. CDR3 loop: CASSPGRNTEAFF. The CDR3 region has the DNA TGTGCCAGCAGCCCCGGTCGGAACACTGAAGCTTTCTTT.